This TCR beta chain was sequenced in a study of T cell responses to AZD1222 COVID-19 vaccine. Notes on this clone: Its specificity is unknown.

Study-level findings and limits: Two AZD1222 administrations were followed by greater Spike-specific TCR breadth and depth. It should be noted that donors were predominantly white British and more often female, and clonal diversity was possibly underestimated. Close to half of spike-specific TCRs reportedly recognize unmutated variant regions. Only 5 to 7 AZD1222 recipients were seropositive at baseline.

Assay: immunoSEQ multiplex PCR; the TCRdb copy retains only in-frame clones and omits some. The sample contains roughly 120,000 clones, around 84% of which appear only once. The specimen was peripheral blood, collected on day 0 of AZD1222 vaccination. The TCR comes from an adult in good health.

The CDR3 DNA reads TGCGCCAGCAGCTTTCAGTTCGGGACAGATACGCAGTATTTT. Encoded protein: CASSFQFGTDTQYF. The chain employs TRBV5-1 and TRBJ2-3; D gene unclear. The germline V gene encodes CDR1 SGHRS and CDR2 YFSETQ. The CDR3 has 14 residues. The V end lost 2 bases, the J end lost 3 bases, and 10 bases lay between the germline ends.